What follows are 6 T cell receptor beta chains derived from one specimen sequenced in a study of T cells after yellow fever vaccination. TCRdb ran MiXCR on the 5' RACE reads and lists one entry per CDR3 protein. The sample contains 500,000 to 650,000 distinct CDR3 sequences, less than 20% of which appear only once. The sequencing used PBMCs, collected less than 6 days after the first yellow fever vaccination. The receptor source for this set is a young man who received the YFV17D yellow fever vaccine.

This clonotype was counted only a few times. The chain couples TRBV24-1 to TRBJ1-5; tentatively, D is TRBD1 (6 bases). Germline CDR1 is KGHDR and CDR2 is SFDVKD. CDR3 length: 16 amino acids. The V end was cut by 3 bases, the J end by 4 bases, with 15 bases between. The CDR3, as DNA: TGTGCCACCAGTGATATACCCAGGGGCCCGAATCAGCCCCAGCATTTT. Amino acid sequence: CATSDIPRGPNQPQHF.

This clonotype showed up just a few times. This chain links TRBV6-2 or TRBV6-3 with TRBJ1-1; D call uncertain. The CDR3 spans 15 residues. V shed 5 bases and J shed 4 bases, with 17 bases lying between them. Per germline, CDR1 MNHEY and CDR2 SVGEGT. The CDR3 DNA follows: TGTGCCAGCAGTCCATCCGGGGTCCCGAGCACTGAAGCTTTCTTT. Encoded protein: CASSPSGVPSTEAFF.

V and J are TRBV7-8 and TRBJ1-5; D remains unclear. V was clipped by 3 bases and J by 7 bases, with 7 bases between them. Germline loops: CDR1 SGHVS, CDR2 FQNEAQ. CDR3 length equals 12 residues. The CDR3 DNA reads TGTGCCAGCAGCTTCGTCTTCCAGCCCCAGCATTTT. Its protein product is CASSFVFQPQHF.

This clonotype has ten or more counts. This rearrangement joins TRBV19 to TRBJ2-1; D remains unclear. Germline V lookup: CDR1 LNHDA, CDR2 SQIVND (reference sequence). V was clipped by 6 bases and J by 4 bases, with 10 bases between them. This CDR3 is 13 amino acids long. The CDR3 sequence: CASRGRGYNEQFF. CDR3 coding DNA: TGTGCCAGTAGGGGCCGAGGTTACAATGAGCAGTTCTTC.

The sample holds a few counts of this clonotype. The chain employs TRBV6-2 or TRBV6-3 and TRBJ2-2; no clear D gene. The V gene's germline CDR1 is MNHEY and CDR2 SVGEGT. The ends were cut back, 8 bases at V and 6 bases at J, with 19 bases in the middle. The CDR3 is made up of 15 amino acids. The CDR3 region is CASSRNPTFSGELFF. The DNA of the CDR3 is TGTGCCAGCTCCCGAAACCCCACTTTTTCCGGGGAGCTGTTTTTT.

This clonotype has only a few counts. The V call is TRBV18, the J call TRBJ2-1; D not certain. The length of the CDR3 is 15 residues. The ends were cut back, 1 base at V and 0 bases at J, with 7 bases in the middle. CDR1 is KGHSH and CDR2 is LQKENI in the germline V gene. The CDR3 DNA reads as TGTGCCAGCTCACCACGACCGAGCTCCTACAATGAGCAGTTCTTC. Translated: CASSPRPSSYNEQFF.